The clone carrying this TCR beta chain was picked up a small number of times. These data belong to a study of STAT5B mutations in CD4+ large granular lymphocyte leukemia. The CDR3 is made up of 14 amino acids. Per the germline V gene, CDR1 is MNHNY and CDR2 is SVGAGI (reference sequence). V lost 0 bases and J 1 base, leaving 4 bases between the germline ends. Clones were sequenced by immunoSEQ multiplex PCR, and TCRdb holds only the in-frame ones, with some missing. The sample gives roughly 40,000 clones, 80% to 90% of which show up once; about 2.8% is in the top ten. The sample consisted of CD4+ T cells from blood buffy coats. The V gene is TRBV6-6, the J gene TRBJ1-5; no firm D call. The sequence derives from a human donor in good health. The CDR3 bases are TGTGCCAGCAGTTACTCGAACAGCAATCAGCCCCAGCATTTT. It yields the protein CASSYSNSNQPQHF.